The next 18 T cell receptor beta chains were all read from a single sample in a study of blood T cell repertoires in COVID-19. The method was immunoSEQ multiplex PCR; TCRdb's version includes in-frame clones alone and lacks a portion of them. The sample consists of roughly 280,000 clones, 70% to 90% of them appearing once. Specimen: peripheral blood. Source of these receptors: a woman between 65 and 79 years old with acute or convalescent COVID-19.

The rearrangement joins TRBV2 to TRBJ1-1, with TRBD1 matching over 7 bases. Germline loops: CDR1 SNHLY, CDR2 FYNNEI. This CDR3 spans 12 amino acids. Trimming cost V 6 bases and J 7 bases; bases outside gene matches: 5. The DNA of the CDR3 is TGTGCCAGCAGCGGAGCAGGGGGTGAAGCTTTCTTT. Protein product: CASSGAGGEAFF.

The CDR3 DNA reads TGTGCCAGCAGCCCCCGTTCCCCTGGAAACACCATATATTTT. Protein sequence: CASSPRSPGNTIYF. This chain joins TRBV6-5 and TRBJ1-3; no firm D call. The germline gives CDR1 MNHEY, CDR2 SVGAGI. Trimming pared 6 bases from V and 2 bases from J, leaving 11 bases between. This CDR3 is built from 14 residues.

The CDR3: CASSQEGYGMYQETQYF. CDR3 bases: TGTGCCAGCAGCCAAGAGGGGTACGGGATGTACCAAGAGACCCAGTACTTC. The genes are TRBV4-2 and TRBJ2-5; a weak D match, TRBD2 (5 bases). V lost 0 bases, J lost 0 bases, and 14 bases lay in between. CDR1 and CDR2 from the germline V gene are LGHNA and YNFKEQ. The CDR3 spans 17 residues.

The rearrangement links TRBV2 to TRBJ1-1; 7 bases are shared with TRBD1. The CDR3 totals 14 residues. The germline CDR1 and CDR2 sequences are SNHLY and FYNNEI. V shed 6 bases and J 5 bases; nucleotides not matched to a gene: 9. The CDR3 region is CASRQGWSGTEAFF. CDR3 sequence (DNA): TGTGCCAGCAGACAGGGGTGGTCCGGGACTGAAGCTTTCTTT. Supplemented by reference TRBV2 and TRBJ1-1, the full variable domain reads EPEVTQTPSHQVTQMGQEVILRCVPISNHLYFYWYRQILGQKVEFLVSFYNNEISEKSEIFDDQFSVERPDGSNFTLKIRSTKLEDSAMYFCASRQGWSGTEAFFGQGTRLTVV.

This chain uses TRBV7-9 with TRBJ2-7; 7 positions match TRBD1. CDR3 length: 16 residues. The junction had 11 bases not matched to a gene; V was cut back by 6 bases and J by 0 bases. CDR1 is SEHNR and CDR2 is FQNEAQ in the germline V gene (reference sequence). CDR3: CASSHTADRNSYEQYF. The CDR3 region has the DNA TGTGCCAGCAGTCATACCGCGGACAGGAACTCCTACGAGCAGTACTTC.

DNA for the CDR3: TGTGCCAGCAGTTTATTTGGGGGCGTGAACACTGAAGCTTTCTTT. Its protein is CASSLFGGVNTEAFF. The chain has TRBV27 and TRBJ1-1; tentative D call: TRBD1 (6 bases). Germline V lookup: CDR1 MNHEY, CDR2 SMNVEV (reference sequence). The CDR3 contains 15 residues. V dropped 1 base and J dropped 0 bases, with 9 bases sitting between them.

The chain links TRBV18 to TRBJ1-1; possible D gene TRBD1, 6 bases. This CDR3 has 16 amino acids. Trimming stripped 3 bases from V and 1 base from J, with 15 bases between. The germline CDR1 and CDR2 sequences are KGHSH and LQKENI. The CDR3 reads CASSPFLPGQNTEAFF. CDR3 DNA sequence: TGTGCCAGCTCACCTTTTCTTCCGGGACAGAACACTGAAGCTTTCTTT.

The chain has TRBV24-1 and TRBJ1-1; D is possibly TRBD1 (6 bases). Germline V gives CDR1 KGHDR, CDR2 SFDVKD. The CDR3 length is 13 residues. With 1 base removed from V and 8 bases from J, the gap between germline ends came to 10 bases. The CDR3 sequence: CATSDFAGGEAFF. The CDR3 nucleotides read TGTGCCACCAGTGATTTCGCTGGGGGCGAAGCTTTCTTT.

This clone is a singleton in its sample. V usage is TRBV7-3 and J usage is TRBJ1-4; a weak D match, TRBD1 (5 bases). The germline gives CDR1 SGHTA, CDR2 FQGTGA. The CDR3 runs to 16 residues. The V end lost 5 bases, the J end lost 5 bases, and 18 bases lay between the germline ends. The CDR3 protein is CASSPGRVGGNEKLFF. For the CDR3, the DNA is TGTGCCAGCAGCCCAGGGCGCGTTGGGGGGAATGAAAAACTGTTTTTT.

V and J are TRBV2 and TRBJ1-5, with D uncertain. The CDR3 consists of 14 residues. Germline-derived CDR1 and CDR2 are SNHLY and FYNNEI. Deletions cut 4 bases from V and 11 bases from J, with 18 bases between. The CDR3 is CASSGDRDMVAQHF. CDR3 nucleotides: TGTGCCAGCAGTGGAGATAGAGACATGGTAGCCCAGCATTTT.

The count of this clone is one. J is TRBJ2-1 and V is TRBV5-1; D not resolved. V was pared by 0 bases and J by 6 bases, with 13 bases between. The CDR3 spans 15 residues. CDR1 SGHRS and CDR2 YFSETQ come from the germline V gene. CDR3 region: CASSLESPDFNEQFF. In nucleotides, the CDR3 is TGCGCCAGCAGCTTGGAAAGTCCAGACTTCAATGAGCAGTTCTTC.

V gene TRBV5-6 combines with J gene TRBJ1-5; 7 bases align to TRBD1. CDR3 length: 15 amino acids. Trimming removed 3 bases from V and 3 bases from J; junction bases left unmatched: 6. The germline V gene has CDR1 SGHDT and CDR2 YYEEEE. CDR3 in DNA: TGTGCCAGCAGCTATGCCGGGACAGCCAATCAGCCCCAGCATTTT. Residues: CASSYAGTANQPQHF. The variable domain in full, with the rest retrieved from reference TRBV5-6 and TRBJ1-5, is DAGVTQSPTHLIKTRGQQVTLRCSPKSGHDTVSWYQQALGQGPQFIFQYYEEEERQRGNFPDRFSGHQFPNYSSELNVNALLLGDSALYLCASSYAGTANQPQHFGDGTRLSIL.

This clone is a singleton in its sample. This chain connects TRBV13 to TRBJ1-4, with a weak D call TRBD1 (6 bases). This CDR3 comprises 14 residues. V lost 1 base and J lost 7, with 10 bases in between. CDR1 and CDR2 (germline): PRHDT, FYEKMQ (reference sequence). CDR3 protein: CASSLDRAGEKLFF. CDR3 nucleotides: TGTGCCAGCAGCTTAGACAGGGCAGGTGAAAAACTGTTTTTT.

V is TRBV7-8 and J is TRBJ2-3; no clear D gene. Trimming left V 1 base short and J 3 bases short, with 11 bases between. CDR1 and CDR2 from the germline V gene are SGHVS and FQNEAQ. The length of the CDR3 is 15 residues. CDR3 DNA: TGTGCCAGCAGCTTAGTCCCCGGTGTAACAGATACGCAGTATTTT. Its protein is CASSLVPGVTDTQYF.

The chain employs TRBV19 and TRBJ2-1, with TRBD2 matching 7 bases. The germline gives CDR1 LNHDA, CDR2 SQIVND (reference sequence). The CDR3 length is 16 residues. V trimming: 3 bases; J trimming: 9 bases; junction bases outside the gene matches: 14. The CDR3 here is CASSILGGNTGGEQFF. The CDR3 DNA follows: TGTGCCAGTAGTATCCTCGGGGGGAACACCGGGGGTGAGCAGTTCTTC.

The chain joins TRBV12-3 or TRBV12-4 to TRBJ1-1, with 7 bases that match TRBD1. The V and J ends lost 6 bases and 10 bases, in that order; junction bases with no gene match: 11. This CDR3 region has 13 residues. CDR3 DNA: TGTGCCAGCAGCTCTAGGGGGCCAGGTAGAGCTTTCTTT. It yields the protein CASSSRGPGRAFF.

The chain recombines TRBV5-1 with TRBJ2-7; D possibly corresponds to TRBD2 (5 bases). There are 19 residues in the CDR3. V was cut by 3 bases and J by 2 bases, with 27 bases left in between. CDR1 is SGHRS and CDR2 is YFSETQ in the germline V gene. The CDR3 loop is CASSWETTWASRTAYEQYF. Here the CDR3 DNA reads TGCGCCAGCAGCTGGGAAACGACTTGGGCTAGCCGGACTGCCTACGAGCAGTACTTC.

The V gene is TRBV6-5, the J gene TRBJ1-2; D remains unclear. The CDR3 is 13 residues long. Germline CDR1 is MNHEY and CDR2 is SVGAGI. The V gene lost 6 bases and the J gene lost 3 bases, with 11 bases spanning the gap. CDR3 nucleotides: TGTGCCAGCAGGACGCCTGGGCACTATGGCTACACCTTC. Protein sequence: CASRTPGHYGYTF.